This T cell receptor (beta chain) was sequenced for a study of CD8+CD57+ T cells in acquired aplastic anemia. Study overall: The sorted CD4+ and CD8+ cells yielded an average around 3 ug of DNA.

Profiling of TCR beta VDJ combinations and CDR3 sequences used genomic DNA as template. TCRdb fed the reads into MiXCR, producing one record per CDR3 protein. Here the sample spans about 220,000 distinct CDR3 sequences, 30% to 40% being singletons. Looked up from germline, CDR1 is SGDLS and CDR2 is YYNGEE. CDR3 size: 15 residues. With V trimmed by 4 bases and J by 2 bases, 7 bases remained unmatched. Findings and limits, study-wide: Patients and controls were not found to differ significantly in CD8+ Simpson's diversity. Researchers report that twenty-nine CD8+ CDR3 sequences appeared in both patients and controls.

This clonotype has ten or more counts. What it binds is unknown. This TCR was sampled from a human donor in good health, serving as a control. The sequencing sample was made of sorted CD4+, CD8+, or CD8+CD57+ T cells (not recorded which) from PBMCs. The gene calls are TRBV9 and TRBJ1-1; TRBD1 matches at 8 bases. The CDR3 sequence is CASSPWTGSNTEAFF. The CDR3 DNA reads TGTGCCAGCAGCCCATGGACAGGGTCAAACACTGAAGCTTTCTTT.